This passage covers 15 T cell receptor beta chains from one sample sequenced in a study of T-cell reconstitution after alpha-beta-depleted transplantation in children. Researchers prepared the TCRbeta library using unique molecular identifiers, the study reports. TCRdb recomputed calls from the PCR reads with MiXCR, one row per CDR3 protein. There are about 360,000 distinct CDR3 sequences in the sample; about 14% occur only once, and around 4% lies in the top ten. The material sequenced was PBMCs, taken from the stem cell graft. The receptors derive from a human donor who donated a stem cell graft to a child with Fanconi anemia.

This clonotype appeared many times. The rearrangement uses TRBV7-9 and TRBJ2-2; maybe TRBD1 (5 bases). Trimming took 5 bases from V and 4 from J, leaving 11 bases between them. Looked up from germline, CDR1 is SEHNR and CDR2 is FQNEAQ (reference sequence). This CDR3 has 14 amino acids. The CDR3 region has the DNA TGTGCCAGCAGCGCTACAGGAGCCACCGGGGAGCTGTTTTTT. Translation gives CASSATGATGELFF. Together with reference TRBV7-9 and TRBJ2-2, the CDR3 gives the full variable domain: DTGVSQNPRHKITKRGQNVTFRCDPISEHNRLYWYRQTLGQGPEFLTYFQNEAQLEKSRLLSDRFSAERPKGSFSTLEIQRTEQGDSAMYLCASSATGATGELFFGEGSRLTVL.

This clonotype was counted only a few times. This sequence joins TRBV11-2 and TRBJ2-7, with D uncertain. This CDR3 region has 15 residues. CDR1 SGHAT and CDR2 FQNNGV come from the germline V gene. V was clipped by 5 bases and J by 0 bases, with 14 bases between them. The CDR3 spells CASSLTAEASYEQYV. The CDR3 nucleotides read TGTGCCAGCAGCCTCACGGCAGAGGCCTCCTACGAGCAGTACGTC.

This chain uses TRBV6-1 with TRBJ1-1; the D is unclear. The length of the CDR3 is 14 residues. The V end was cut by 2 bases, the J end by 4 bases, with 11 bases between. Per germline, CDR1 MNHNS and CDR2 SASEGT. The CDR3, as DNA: TGTGCCAGCAGTGAAAAGTCGGGTGCCACTGAAGCTTTCTTT. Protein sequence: CASSEKSGATEAFF.

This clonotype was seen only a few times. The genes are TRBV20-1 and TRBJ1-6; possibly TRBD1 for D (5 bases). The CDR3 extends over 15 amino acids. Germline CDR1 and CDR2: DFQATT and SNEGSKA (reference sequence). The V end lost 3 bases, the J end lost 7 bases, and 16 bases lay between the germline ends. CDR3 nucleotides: TGCAGTGCTAGGGGACCCCCCTGGACAAATTCACCCCTCCACTTT. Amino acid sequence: CSARGPPWTNSPLHF.

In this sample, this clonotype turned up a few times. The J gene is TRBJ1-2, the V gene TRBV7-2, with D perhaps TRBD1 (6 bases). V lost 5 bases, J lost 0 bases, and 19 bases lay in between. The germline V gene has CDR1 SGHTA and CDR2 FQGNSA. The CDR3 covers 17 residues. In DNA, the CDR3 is TGTGCCAGCAGCCCTCGGGAGTGGGGGGCAACTAACTATGGCTACACCTTC. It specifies CASSPREWGATNYGYTF.

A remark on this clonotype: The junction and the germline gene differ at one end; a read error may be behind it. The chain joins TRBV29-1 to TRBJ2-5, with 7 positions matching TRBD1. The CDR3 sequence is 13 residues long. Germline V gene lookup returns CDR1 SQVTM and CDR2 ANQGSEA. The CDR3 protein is CSVFRAGGETQCF. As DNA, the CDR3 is TGCAGCGTTTTCCGGGCAGGGGGAGAGACCCAGTGCTTC.

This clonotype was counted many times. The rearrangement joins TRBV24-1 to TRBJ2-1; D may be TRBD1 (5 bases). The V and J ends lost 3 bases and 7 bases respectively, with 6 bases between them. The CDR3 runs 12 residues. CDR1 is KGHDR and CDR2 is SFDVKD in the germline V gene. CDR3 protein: CATSDPGNEQFF. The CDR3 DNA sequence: TGTGCCACCAGTGATCCAGGGAATGAGCAGTTCTTC.

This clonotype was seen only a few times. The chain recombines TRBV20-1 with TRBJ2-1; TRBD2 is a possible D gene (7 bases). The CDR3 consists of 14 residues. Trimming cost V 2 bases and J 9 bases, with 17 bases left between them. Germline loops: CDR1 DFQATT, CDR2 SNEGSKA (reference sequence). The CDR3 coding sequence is TGCAGTGCTAGAATACCCAAGGGGGAGGGTGAGCAGTTCTTC. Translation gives CSARIPKGEGEQFF.

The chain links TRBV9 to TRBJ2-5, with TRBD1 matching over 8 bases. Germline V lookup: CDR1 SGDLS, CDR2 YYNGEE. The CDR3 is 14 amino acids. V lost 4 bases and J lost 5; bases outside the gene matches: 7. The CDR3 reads CASSIDRGGETQYF. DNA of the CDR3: TGTGCCAGCAGCATAGACAGGGGAGGTGAGACCCAGTACTTC.

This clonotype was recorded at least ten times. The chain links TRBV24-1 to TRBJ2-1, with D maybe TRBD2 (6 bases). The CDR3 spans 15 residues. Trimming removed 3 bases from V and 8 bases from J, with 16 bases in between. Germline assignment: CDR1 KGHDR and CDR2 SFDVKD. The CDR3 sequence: CATSDTGVRLDEQFF. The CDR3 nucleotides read TGTGCCACCAGTGATACGGGGGTCCGTTTGGATGAGCAGTTCTTC.

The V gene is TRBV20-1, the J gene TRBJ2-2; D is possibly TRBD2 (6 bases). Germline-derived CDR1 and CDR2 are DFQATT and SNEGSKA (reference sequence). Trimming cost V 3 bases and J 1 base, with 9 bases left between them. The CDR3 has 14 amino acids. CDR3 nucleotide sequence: TGCAGTGCTAGCGGGAGCTTGAACACCGGGGAGCTGTTTTTT. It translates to CSASGSLNTGELFF.

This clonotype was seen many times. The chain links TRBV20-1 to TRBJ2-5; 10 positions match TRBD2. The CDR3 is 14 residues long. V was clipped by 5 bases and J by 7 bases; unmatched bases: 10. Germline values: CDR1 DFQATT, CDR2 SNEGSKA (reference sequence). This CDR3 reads CSAPGLAREVTQYF. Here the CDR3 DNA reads TGCAGTGCTCCGGGACTAGCGAGAGAGGTGACCCAGTACTTC.

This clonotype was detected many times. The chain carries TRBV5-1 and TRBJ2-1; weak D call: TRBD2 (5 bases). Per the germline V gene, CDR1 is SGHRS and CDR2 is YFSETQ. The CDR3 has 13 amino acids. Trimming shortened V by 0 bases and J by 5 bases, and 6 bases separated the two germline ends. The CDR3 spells CASSLGTHNEQFF. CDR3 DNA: TGCGCCAGCAGCTTGGGGACTCACAATGAGCAGTTCTTC.

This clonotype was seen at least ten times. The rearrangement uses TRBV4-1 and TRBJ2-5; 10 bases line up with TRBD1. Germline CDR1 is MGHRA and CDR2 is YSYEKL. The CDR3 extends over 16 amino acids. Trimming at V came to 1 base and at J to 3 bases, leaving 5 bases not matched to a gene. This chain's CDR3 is CASSQVKGTGEETQYF. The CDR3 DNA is TGCGCCAGCAGCCAAGTGAAAGGGACAGGGGAAGAGACCCAGTACTTC.

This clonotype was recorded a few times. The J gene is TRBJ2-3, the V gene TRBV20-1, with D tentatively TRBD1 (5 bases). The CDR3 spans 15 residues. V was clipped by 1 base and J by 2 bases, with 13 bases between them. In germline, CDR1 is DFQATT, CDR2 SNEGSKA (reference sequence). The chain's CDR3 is CSARVWADNTDTQYF. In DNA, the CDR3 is TGCAGTGCTAGAGTTTGGGCGGACAACACAGATACGCAGTATTTT.